A single sample gave rise to the 27 T cell receptor beta chains below, sequenced in a study of cytomegalovirus exposure and HLA in healthy donors. Primers included in the PCR were 60 Vbeta and 13 Jbeta primers. The data were produced by immunoSEQ multiplex PCR, yet TCRdb's version contains in-frame clones alone and is incomplete. The sample contains approximately 190,000 clones, about four fifths of which appear only once. Sequenced material: PBMCs. The origin of the receptors is a woman aged 45-60 years in good health and CMV-seropositive.

The chain is built from TRBV7-2 and TRBJ2-7, with TRBD1 as a possible D gene (5 bases). This CDR3 is built from 14 residues. The V gene lost 5 bases and the J gene lost 3 bases, with 14 bases spanning the gap. Germline CDR1 and CDR2: SGHTA and FQGNSA. This CDR3 reads CASSLQGFLYEQYF. The CDR3 nucleotides read TGTGCCAGCAGCCTTCAGGGATTTCTCTACGAGCAGTACTTC.

The chain recombines TRBV25-1 with TRBJ2-6, with TRBD1 matching 7 bases. This CDR3 is built from 18 residues. In germline, CDR1 is MGHDK, CDR2 SYGVNS. V trimming: 7 bases; J trimming: 0 bases; junction bases outside the gene matches: 12. The CDR3, as DNA: TGTGCCAGCACCCCCCCCCGGGACAGAGACTCTGGGGCCAACGTCCTGACTTTC. This gives the protein CASTPPRDRDSGANVLTF.

In its sample, this clone was seen once. The chain uses TRBV29-1 and TRBJ2-5, with a tentative D call TRBD1 (5 bases). From germline, CDR1 is SQVTM and CDR2 ANQGSEA. The CDR3 is made up of 13 amino acids. V was trimmed by 3 bases and J by 5 bases, leaving 13 bases between them. The CDR3 coding sequence is TGCAGCGTTGAGCATTACAGGTGGGAGACCCAGTACTTC. It codes for CSVEHYRWETQYF.

This clone was picked up one time. The rearrangement uses TRBV7-6 and TRBJ2-7; 9 bases are a match to TRBD2. This CDR3 contains 15 residues. Looked up from germline, CDR1 is SGHVS and CDR2 is FNYEAQ. Trimming removed 1 base from V and 8 bases from J; junction bases left unmatched: 9. Here the CDR3 reads CASSLVTAGGTQQYF. The CDR3 region has the DNA TGTGCCAGCAGCTTAGTAACAGCGGGGGGTACACAGCAGTACTTC.

The rearrangement links TRBV10-3 to TRBJ2-7; the D gene is possibly TRBD2 (5 bases). The V and J ends lost 2 bases and 6 bases respectively, with 8 bases between them. This CDR3 contains 12 residues. CDR1 and CDR2 from the germline V gene are ENHRY and SYGVKD. The DNA for the CDR3 is TGTGCCATCAGTGAGGGAGGAGCCGAGCAGTACTTC. Translation gives CAISEGGAEQYF.

This clone was seen a few times. CDR3 sequence: CASSGDRGFSGELFF. Written as DNA, the CDR3 is TGCGCCAGCAGCGGGGACAGGGGCTTTTCCGGGGAGCTGTTTTTT. V gene TRBV5-1 combines with J gene TRBJ2-2, with 10 bases aligning to TRBD1. The V segment lost 4 bases and the J segment 6 bases; nucleotides outside the gene matches: 6. The germline V gene encodes CDR1 SGHRS and CDR2 YFSETQ. This CDR3 is built from 15 residues.

The chain carries TRBV19 and TRBJ1-1, with 8 nucleotides matching TRBD1. After removal of 5 bases from V and 4 bases from J, the junction contained 12 bases not matched to a gene. The CDR3 is 16 amino acids. Germline V gene data show CDR1 as LNHDA and CDR2 as SQIVND (reference sequence). The CDR3 is CASSAPLGRGPTEAFF. CDR3 bases: TGTGCCAGTAGTGCCCCTTTAGGCAGGGGGCCCACTGAAGCTTTCTTT.

Comments on this clone: The junction does not match germline at one end; this may be a read error. This chain connects TRBV7-9 to TRBJ2-1; 11 positions agree with TRBD2. The CDR3 runs to 16 residues. Germline V gene sequence: CDR1 SEHNR, CDR2 FQNEAQ (reference sequence). The CDR3 reads CSSSFLLAGDYNEQFF. As DNA, the CDR3 is TGTTCCAGCAGCTTCCTACTAGCGGGGGATTACAATGAGCAGTTCTTC.

Worth noting for this clone: An end of the junction differs from the germline gene, which may be a read error. The V and J genes are TRBV19 and TRBJ2-2, with 7 bases identical to TRBD1. Germline V CDR1 and CDR2: LNHDA, SQIVND (reference sequence). The CDR3 is made up of 15 amino acids. CDR3 DNA: TGTGCCAGTAATAATAAGGGGAAGGGGGCCGGGGAGCTGCTTTTT. It codes for CASNNKGKGAGELLF.

This clone has a single count. The rearrangement links TRBV27 to TRBJ1-2, with D tentatively TRBD1 (6 bases). The CDR3 extends over 14 amino acids. CDR1 and CDR2 from the germline V gene are MNHEY and SMNVEV (reference sequence). Trimming removed 3 bases from V and 5 bases from J, with 13 bases in between. CDR3 in amino acids: CASSFRGARYGYTF. As DNA, the CDR3 is TGTGCCAGCAGTTTTCGGGGGGCGCGGTATGGCTACACCTTC.

This clone was seen a single time. This rearrangement joins TRBV7-9 to TRBJ1-4, with D possibly matching TRBD1 (6 bases). CDR1 and CDR2 from the germline V gene are SEHNR and FQNEAQ (reference sequence). V was pared by 5 bases and J by 5 bases, with 12 bases between. The CDR3 consists of 14 residues. The chain's CDR3 is CASSVDSLNEKLFF. As DNA, the CDR3 is TGTGCCAGCAGCGTGGACAGTCTAAATGAAAAACTGTTTTTT.

This chain connects TRBV15 to TRBJ1-2; 8 nucleotides line up with TRBD1. V gave up 5 bases and J gave up 8 bases; unmatched junction bases: 7. Germline loops: CDR1 LNHNV, CDR2 YYDKDF (reference sequence). The CDR3 totals 13 residues. The CDR3 coding sequence is TGTGCCACCAGCGTGGACAGGGCCGGGGGCTACACCTTC. Translated: CATSVDRAGGYTF.

The chain carries TRBV28 and TRBJ1-5; 9 bases fit TRBD1. The CDR3 sequence is 15 residues long. The trim removed 5 bases at V and 6 bases at J, leaving 8 bases unmatched. Germline V CDR1 and CDR2: MDHEN, SYDVKM. CDR3 DNA: TGTGCCAGCAGTGCCTGGGACAGGGAATTTCAGCCCCAGCATTTT. As protein: CASSAWDREFQPQHF.

This clone has a handful of counts. The chain links TRBV4-3 to TRBJ1-4; TRBD1 might be the D (6 bases). Germline assignment: CDR1 LGHNA and CDR2 YSLEER. Trimming cost V 0 bases and J 3 bases, with 14 bases left between them. This CDR3 contains 17 residues. CDR3: CASSQDVAGAANEKLFF. CDR3 nucleotide sequence: TGCGCCAGCAGCCAAGATGTCGCAGGGGCCGCTAATGAAAAACTGTTTTTT.

The chain couples TRBV2 to TRBJ2-3; the match to TRBD2 covers 9 bases. Germline V gives CDR1 SNHLY, CDR2 FYNNEI. Losses at the gene ends were 4 bases for V and 3 bases for J; bases not matched to a gene: 8. This CDR3 comprises 16 residues. The CDR3 sequence is CASSAERGVRTDTQYF. CDR3 coding DNA: TGTGCCAGCAGTGCGGAGCGGGGGGTAAGGACAGATACGCAGTATTTT.

A note on this clone: One junction end disagrees with the germline gene, perhaps due to a read error. CDR3: CASSLINGDSLFF. The CDR3 DNA reads TGTGCCAGCAGCTTAATTAACGGAGACAGCCTTTTCTTT. The chain carries TRBV7-8 and TRBJ1-4, with D perhaps TRBD1 (5 bases). The CDR3 consists of 13 residues. Germline V lookup: CDR1 SGHVS, CDR2 FQNEAQ.

The rearrangement joins TRBV10-3 to TRBJ2-5, with unresolved D. Between the trimmed V and J ends, which lost 6 bases and 5 bases, there was a span of 13 bases. CDR1 and CDR2 from the germline V gene are ENHRY and SYGVKD. CDR3 length equals 13 residues. The CDR3 region is CAISPIMSETQYF. CDR3 nucleotides: TGTGCCATCAGCCCTATCATGAGCGAGACCCAGTACTTC.

This clone was observed a few times. The rearrangement joins TRBV30 to TRBJ2-7; 10 bases match TRBD1. Unmatched junction bases numbered 1, after V lost 2 bases and J lost 0 bases. Germline V lookup: CDR1 GTSNPN, CDR2 SVGIG (reference sequence). This CDR3 comprises 14 residues. The chain's CDR3 is CAWSWTGGSYEQYF. As DNA, the CDR3 is TGTGCCTGGAGTTGGACAGGGGGCTCCTACGAGCAGTACTTC.

This clone was found once. The J gene is TRBJ1-3, the V gene TRBV6-5; no clear D. V shed 4 bases and J shed 0 bases, with 10 bases lying between them. Germline V lookup: CDR1 MNHEY, CDR2 SVGAGI. The CDR3 extends over 15 amino acids. The CDR3 region has the DNA TGTGCCAGCAGTTCGGGTCCCTTCTCTGGAAACACCATATATTTT. Its translation is CASSSGPFSGNTIYF.

This chain connects TRBV13 to TRBJ2-3; D may be TRBD2 (5 bases). V was clipped by 5 bases and J by 1 base, with 13 bases between them. Germline CDR1 and CDR2: PRHDT and FYEKMQ (reference sequence). This CDR3 comprises 15 residues. The CDR3 nucleotides are TGTGCCAGCAGCCCCAGAGGGAAGGGCACAGATACGCAGTATTTT. This codes for CASSPRGKGTDTQYF.

The chain couples TRBV19 to TRBJ1-1; the D is unclear. CDR1 is LNHDA, CDR2 SQIVND, per germline (reference sequence). V lost 2 bases and J lost 0, with 13 bases in between. The CDR3 has 16 amino acids. The DNA of the CDR3 is TGTGCCAGTAGTATACGGAGGGAAAACCTGAACACTGAAGCTTTCTTT. Translated: CASSIRRENLNTEAFF.

This clone has only a few counts. The V and J genes are TRBV10-3 and TRBJ1-3; possibly TRBD1 for D (6 bases). V was clipped by 5 bases and J by 4 bases, with 15 bases between them. This CDR3 has 15 amino acids. Germline V lookup: CDR1 ENHRY, CDR2 SYGVKD. DNA for the CDR3: TGTGCCATCAGTAAGACAACAGGGACAGGAAACACCATATATTTT. Its translation is CAISKTTGTGNTIYF.

The chain combines TRBV18 with TRBJ2-6; TRBD1 agrees at 9 bases. The CDR3 is made up of 18 amino acids. Germline V gene data show CDR1 as KGHSH and CDR2 as LQKENI. After removal of 2 bases from V and 0 bases from J, the junction contained 5 bases not matched to a gene. The CDR3 sequence is CASSPTGTGTSGANVLTF. The DNA of the CDR3 is TGTGCCAGCTCACCAACCGGGACAGGGACCTCTGGGGCCAACGTCCTGACTTTC.

V and J are TRBV4-3 and TRBJ2-7; D gene unclear. The CDR3 has 15 residues. Trimming cost V 0 bases and J 0 bases, with 9 bases left between them. Germline assignment: CDR1 LGHNA and CDR2 YSLEER. CDR3 sequence (DNA): TGCGCCAGCAGCCAAGATTATACCAGCTCCTACGAGCAGTACTTC. Its protein is CASSQDYTSSYEQYF.

Concerning this clone itself: This CDR3 is also generated by other DNA sequences in the sample. The V call is TRBV27, the J call TRBJ2-7, with D perhaps TRBD2 (5 bases). Germline CDR1 is MNHEY and CDR2 is SMNVEV (reference sequence). The CDR3 covers 13 residues. The V and J ends lost 2 bases and 2 bases respectively, with 7 bases between them. The CDR3 is CASSLRGTYEQYF. Written as DNA, the CDR3 is TGTGCCAGCAGTTTACGGGGAACCTACGAGCAGTACTTC.

With regard to this clone: One end of the junction varies from germline; a read error may be responsible. The chain employs TRBV4-1 and TRBJ1-2, with a tentative D call TRBD1 (5 bases). The CDR3 length is 14 residues. Germline V CDR1 and CDR2: MGHRA, YSYEKL. CDR3 bases: TGTGCCAGCAGCCAAGATGGGGGGAGGTATGGCTACACCTTC. Protein sequence: CASSQDGGRYGYTF.

The gene calls are TRBV25-1 and TRBJ1-4; D remains ambiguous. The CDR3 has 16 amino acids. Trimming pared 2 bases from V and 0 bases from J, leaving 10 bases between. Germline CDR1 reads MGHDK; CDR2 reads SYGVNS. The CDR3 coding sequence is TGTGCCAGCAGTGAACCCGCAGTAACAACTAATGAAAAACTGTTTTTT. Its translation: CASSEPAVTTNEKLFF.